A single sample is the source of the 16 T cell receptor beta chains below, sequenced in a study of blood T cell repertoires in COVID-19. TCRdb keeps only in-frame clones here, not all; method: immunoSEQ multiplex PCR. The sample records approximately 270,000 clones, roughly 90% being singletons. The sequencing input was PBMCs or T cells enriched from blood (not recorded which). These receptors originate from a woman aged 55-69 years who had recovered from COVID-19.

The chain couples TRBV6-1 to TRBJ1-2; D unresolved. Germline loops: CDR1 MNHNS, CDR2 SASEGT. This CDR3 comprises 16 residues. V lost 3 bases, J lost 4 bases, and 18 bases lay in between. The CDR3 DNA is TGTGCCAGCAGTGAGAATCTCGGGGAGACCCTCTATGGCTACACCTTC. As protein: CASSENLGETLYGYTF.

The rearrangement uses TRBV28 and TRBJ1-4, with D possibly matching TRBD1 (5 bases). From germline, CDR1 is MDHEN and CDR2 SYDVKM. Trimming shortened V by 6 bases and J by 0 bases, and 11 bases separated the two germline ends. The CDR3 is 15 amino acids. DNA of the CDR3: TGTGCCAGCAGAGGGGCGGGAGCAACTAATGAAAAACTGTTTTTT. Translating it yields CASRGAGATNEKLFF.

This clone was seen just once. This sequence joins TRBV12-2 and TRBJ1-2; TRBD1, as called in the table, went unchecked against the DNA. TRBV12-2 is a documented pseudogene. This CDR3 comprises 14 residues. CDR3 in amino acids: CASRSGTARYGYTF. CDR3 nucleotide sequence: TGTGCAAGTCGTTCCGGGACAGCCCGCTATGGCTACACCTTC.

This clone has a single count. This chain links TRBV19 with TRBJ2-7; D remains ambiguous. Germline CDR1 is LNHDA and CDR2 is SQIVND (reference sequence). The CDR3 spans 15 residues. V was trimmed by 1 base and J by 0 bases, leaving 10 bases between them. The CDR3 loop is CASSIARTHSYEQYF. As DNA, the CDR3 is TGTGCCAGTAGTATAGCCAGAACACACTCCTACGAGCAGTACTTC.

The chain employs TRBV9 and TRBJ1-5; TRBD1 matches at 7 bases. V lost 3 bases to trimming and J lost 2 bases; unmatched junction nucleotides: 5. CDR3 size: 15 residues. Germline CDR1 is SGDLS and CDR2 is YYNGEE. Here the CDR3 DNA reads TGTGCCAGCAGCGCAGGGGGTTTCGGCAATCAGCCCCAGCATTTT. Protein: CASSAGGFGNQPQHF.

Here the CDR3 DNA reads TGTGCCAGCAGTTACTTCCGACAGCTAGATACGCAGTATTTT. Its translation: CASSYFRQLDTQYF. The rearrangement uses TRBV6-6 and TRBJ2-3; the D gene is possibly TRBD1 (5 bases). CDR3 length: 14 amino acids. CDR1 is MNHNY and CDR2 is SVGAGI in the germline V gene (reference sequence). V was clipped by 1 base and J by 5 bases, with 10 bases between them.

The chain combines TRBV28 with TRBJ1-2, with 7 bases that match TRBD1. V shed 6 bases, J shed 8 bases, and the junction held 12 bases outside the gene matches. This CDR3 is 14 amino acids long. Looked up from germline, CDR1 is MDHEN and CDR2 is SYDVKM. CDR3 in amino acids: CASSLRWTGFGYTF. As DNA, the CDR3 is TGTGCCAGCAGCCTACGGTGGACAGGTTTCGGCTACACCTTC.

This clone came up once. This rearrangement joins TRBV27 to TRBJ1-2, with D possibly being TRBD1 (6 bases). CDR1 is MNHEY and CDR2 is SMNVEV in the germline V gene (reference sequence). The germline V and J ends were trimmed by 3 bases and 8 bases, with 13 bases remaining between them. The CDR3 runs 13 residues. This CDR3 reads CASSFSGEVGYTF. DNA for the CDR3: TGTGCCAGCAGTTTCTCAGGGGAAGTAGGCTACACCTTC.

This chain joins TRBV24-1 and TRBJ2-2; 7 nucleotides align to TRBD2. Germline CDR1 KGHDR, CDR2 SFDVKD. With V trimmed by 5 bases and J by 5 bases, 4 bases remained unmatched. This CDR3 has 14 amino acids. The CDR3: CATSGGGTTGELFF. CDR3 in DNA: TGTGCCACCAGTGGCGGGGGAACAACCGGGGAGCTGTTTTTT.

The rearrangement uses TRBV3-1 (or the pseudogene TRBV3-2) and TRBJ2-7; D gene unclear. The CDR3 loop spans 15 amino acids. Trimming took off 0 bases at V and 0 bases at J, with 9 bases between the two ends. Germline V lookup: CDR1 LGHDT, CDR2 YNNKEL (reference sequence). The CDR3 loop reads CASSQDGVDSYEQYF. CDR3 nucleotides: TGTGCCAGCAGCCAAGATGGAGTAGACTCCTACGAGCAGTACTTC.

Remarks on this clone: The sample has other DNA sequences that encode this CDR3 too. CDR3 amino acids: CASSLTGNQPQHF. DNA of the CDR3: TGTGCCAGCAGCCTTACAGGGAATCAGCCCCAGCATTTT. This chain joins TRBV3-1 (or the pseudogene TRBV3-2) and TRBJ1-5; possibly TRBD1 for D (6 bases). The CDR3 contains 13 residues. Per the germline V gene, CDR1 is LGHDT and CDR2 is YNNKEL (reference sequence). V was clipped by 4 bases and J by 4 bases, with 8 bases between them.

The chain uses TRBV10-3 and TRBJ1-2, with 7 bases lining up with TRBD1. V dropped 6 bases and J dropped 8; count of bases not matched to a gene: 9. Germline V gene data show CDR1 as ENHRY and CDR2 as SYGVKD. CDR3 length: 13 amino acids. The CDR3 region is CAIRSLTGIGYTF. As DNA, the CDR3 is TGTGCCATCAGGAGCTTGACAGGGATCGGCTACACCTTC.

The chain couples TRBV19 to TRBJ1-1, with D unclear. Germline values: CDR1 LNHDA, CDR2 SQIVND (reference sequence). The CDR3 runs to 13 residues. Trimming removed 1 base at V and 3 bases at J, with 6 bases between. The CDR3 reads CASSIGEDTEAFF. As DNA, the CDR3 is TGTGCCAGTAGTATAGGAGAGGACACTGAAGCTTTCTTT.

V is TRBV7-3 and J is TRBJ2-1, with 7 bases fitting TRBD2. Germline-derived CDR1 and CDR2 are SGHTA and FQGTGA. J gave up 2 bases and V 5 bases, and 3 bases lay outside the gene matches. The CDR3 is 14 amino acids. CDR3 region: CASSRAGAYNEQFF. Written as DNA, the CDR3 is TGTGCCAGCAGCCGCGCGGGGGCCTACAATGAGCAGTTCTTC.

CDR3 loop: CASGQGSNEKLFF. The CDR3, as DNA: TGTGCCAGTGGACAGGGATCTAATGAAAAACTGTTTTTT. V is TRBV19 and J is TRBJ1-4; 8 positions match TRBD1. The CDR3 sequence is 13 residues long. Per the germline V gene, CDR1 is LNHDA and CDR2 is SQIVND (reference sequence). V shed 8 bases and J 3 bases; nucleotides not matched to a gene: 2. The variable domain in full, completed from reference TRBV19 and TRBJ1-4, reads DGGITQSPKYLFRKEGQNVTLSCEQNLNHDAMYWYRQDPGQGLRLIYYSQIVNDFQKGDIAEGYSVSREKKESFPLTVTSAQKNPTAFYLCASGQGSNEKLFFGSGTQLSVL.

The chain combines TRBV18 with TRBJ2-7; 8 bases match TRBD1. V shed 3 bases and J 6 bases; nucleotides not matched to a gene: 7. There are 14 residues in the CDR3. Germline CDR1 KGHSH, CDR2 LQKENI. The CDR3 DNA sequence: TGTGCCAGCTCACCGGACAGGGATGGGACCGAGCAGTACTTC. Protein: CASSPDRDGTEQYF.